What follows is one TCR beta chain and its context. As yet, its antigen is unknown. The data were taken from a study of beta chain features in type 1 diabetes. Study summary: Sorted cells from all samples, numbering 95 million to 140 million, were examined.

General study points: Researchers caution that PCR might favor shorter templates, equally among patients and controls.

CDR1 DFQATT and CDR2 SNEGSKA come from the germline V gene (reference sequence). CDR3 length: 11 amino acids. Trimming shortened V by 4 bases and J by 4 bases, and 7 bases separated the two germline ends. The whole isolated RNA underwent reverse transcription, so sequencing captured expressed TCRB transcripts. Method: immunoSEQ multiplex PCR; TCRdb's copy keeps in-frame clones and lacks some. This sample has hundreds of thousands of clones; approximately 28% occur once, and the top ten carry almost 0.065%. Sequencing was carried out using naive CD4+ T cells from blood. The clonotype originates from a young man in good health. The V and J genes are TRBV20-1 and TRBJ2-5, with unresolved D. The CDR3 nucleotides are TGCAGTGCTAATCTATTAGAGACCCAGTACTTC. Translated: CSANLLETQYF.